The 16 T cell receptor beta chains below were found in one sample sequenced in a study of patients and donors after allogeneic stem cell transplantation. TCRdb fed the RT-PCR reads into MiXCR, producing one record per CDR3 protein. Of about 40,000 distinct CDR3 sequences in the sample, roughly 30% were seen once. Material for sequencing was blood, either unsorted or a sorted T cell fraction (not recorded which). The receptors originated from a human donor who was either an allogeneic HSCT recipient or a stem cell or donor lymphocyte infusion donor (not recorded which). It is not recorded whose cells these are; they may come from a transplant donor.

The chain employs TRBV10-2 and TRBJ2-2; TRBD1 matches at 8 bases. The length of the CDR3 is 14 residues. CDR1 is WSHSY and CDR2 is SAAADI in the germline V gene. Unmatched junction bases numbered 8, after V lost 7 bases and J lost 7 bases. The CDR3 nucleotides are TGCGCCAGCAAGACAGGGGATTTTGACGGGGAGCTGTTTTTT. Amino acids: CASKTGDFDGELFF.

The chain is built from TRBV12-3 or TRBV12-4 and TRBJ2-6; D is undetermined. The CDR3 sequence is 15 residues long. V lost 5 bases and J lost 0, with 8 bases in between. In DNA form, the CDR3 reads TGTGCCAGCAGTACCGCTCCCTCTGGGGCCAACGTCCTGACTTTC. Amino acids: CASSTAPSGANVLTF.

The gene calls are TRBV20-1 and TRBJ1-3; D gene unclear. Germline CDR1 reads DFQATT; CDR2 reads SNEGSKA (reference sequence). The CDR3 spans 13 residues. V was cut by 5 bases and J by 1 base, with 9 bases left in between. The CDR3 bases are TGCAGTGCTCAGGCAGTTTCTGGAAACACCATATATTTT. Translation gives CSAQAVSGNTIYF.

Ten or more counts support this clonotype. J is TRBJ1-6 and V is TRBV20-1, with D possibly matching TRBD1 (6 bases). CDR3 length: 13 amino acids. V was trimmed by 4 bases and J by 13 bases, leaving 17 bases between them. Germline V gives CDR1 DFQATT, CDR2 SNEGSKA (reference sequence). Here the CDR3 DNA reads TGCAGTGCTAACCGCCAGGGGTTACCTCCCCTCCACTTT. It encodes CSANRQGLPPLHF.

At least ten counts were recorded for this clonotype. The gene calls are TRBV7-9 and TRBJ2-7; 12 bases are shared with TRBD2. Trimming removed 0 bases from V and 3 bases from J; junction bases left unmatched: 6. The length of the CDR3 is 17 residues. Germline lookup yields CDR1 SEHNR and CDR2 FQNEAQ (reference sequence). The CDR3 DNA reads TGTGCCAGCAGCTTAGCGACTAGCGGGGGATTGAACTACGAGCAGTACTTC. This encodes CASSLATSGGLNYEQYF.

A few counts support this clonotype. The V gene is TRBV4-2, the J gene TRBJ2-1; no definite D call. Trimming took off 3 bases at V and 8 bases at J, with 14 bases between the two ends. The CDR3 spans 14 residues. CDR1 and CDR2 (germline): LGHNA, YNFKEQ. In DNA form, the CDR3 reads TGTGCCAGCAGCCACTCCGTCGAGCTTCATGAGCAGTTCTTC. This encodes CASSHSVELHEQFF.

DNA for the CDR3: TGTGCCAGCAGTTTACGTCAGGGAGTCGGGGAGCTGTTTTTT. Amino acids: CASSLRQGVGELFF. The rearrangement uses TRBV28 and TRBJ2-2, with D perhaps TRBD1 or TRBD2 (5 bases each). Trimming cost V 2 bases and J 7 bases, with 11 bases left between them. CDR1 MDHEN and CDR2 SYDVKM come from the germline V gene. The CDR3 contains 14 residues.

This rearrangement joins TRBV7-3 to TRBJ2-3, with D uncertain. Germline lookup yields CDR1 SGHTA and CDR2 FQGTGA. Trimming removed 3 bases from V and 1 base from J, with 5 bases in between. The CDR3 runs to 13 residues. CDR3 sequence: CASSFVRTDTQYF. The CDR3 nucleotides are TGTGCCAGCAGCTTTGTCCGCACAGATACGCAGTATTTT.

V gene TRBV7-6 combines with J gene TRBJ2-5; 7 nucleotides agree with TRBD1. The CDR3 is 16 amino acids. The germline CDR1 and CDR2 sequences are SGHVS and FNYEAQ. V lost 0 bases, J lost 0 bases, and 4 bases stayed unmatched. The CDR3 loop reads CASSLAGQDYQETQYF. The CDR3, as DNA: TGTGCCAGCAGCTTAGCTGGACAGGATTACCAAGAGACCCAGTACTTC.

In the case of this clonotype: One end of the junction does not line up with germline, which may come from a read error. V usage is TRBV7-7 and J usage is TRBJ1-1, with TRBD1 as a possible D gene (6 bases). The CDR3 spans 14 residues. Germline V gene lookup returns CDR1 SSHAT and CDR2 FNYEAQ (reference sequence). The CDR3 loop is CASSPLWTAPEAFF. The CDR3 coding sequence is TGTGCTAGCAGCCCCCTTTGGACAGCCCCTGAAGCTTTCTTT.

The chain uses TRBV5-1 and TRBJ2-3; the match to TRBD2 covers 9 bases. Germline values: CDR1 SGHRS, CDR2 YFSETQ. With V trimmed by 2 bases and J by 6 bases, 4 bases remained unmatched. This CDR3 comprises 14 residues. Here the CDR3 reads CASSFSGRRDTQYF. As DNA, the CDR3 is TGCGCCAGCAGCTTTAGCGGGAGACGGGATACGCAGTATTTT.

This chain connects TRBV28 to TRBJ1-4; D may be TRBD1 (5 bases). Germline CDR1 and CDR2: MDHEN and SYDVKM. This CDR3 is built from 14 residues. Trimming shortened V by 4 bases and J by 3 bases, and 9 bases separated the two germline ends. In DNA form, the CDR3 reads TGTGCCAGCAGTTATGGGGACCCTAATGAAAAACTGTTTTTT. It is translated as CASSYGDPNEKLFF.

The chain uses TRBV10-2 and TRBJ2-1; D gene unclear. This CDR3 has 14 amino acids. V lost 6 bases and J 5 bases, leaving 14 bases between the germline ends. Per germline, CDR1 WSHSY and CDR2 SAAADI. The CDR3 spells CASSPTVMDNEQFF. In nucleotides, the CDR3 is TGCGCCAGCAGCCCCACCGTGATGGACAATGAGCAGTTCTTC.

The V call is TRBV7-3, the J call TRBJ1-4; TRBD1 is a possible D gene (6 bases). Germline V lookup: CDR1 SGHTA, CDR2 FQGTGA. Deletions cut 1 base from V and 5 bases from J, with 17 bases between. The CDR3 consists of 17 residues. The CDR3 spells CASSLNLIGQGNEKLFF. The CDR3 DNA sequence: TGTGCCAGCAGCTTAAACCTCATAGGCCAGGGGAATGAAAAACTGTTTTTT.

The table lists this clonotype with a few counts. V is TRBV25-1 and J is TRBJ1-1, with D perhaps TRBD1 (5 bases). Looked up from germline, CDR1 is MGHDK and CDR2 is SYGVNS. Trimming removed 2 bases from V and 0 bases from J, with 10 bases in between. The CDR3 extends over 15 amino acids. DNA of the CDR3: TGTGCCAGCAGTGAAACGGGACGGGTGAACACTGAAGCTTTCTTT. Protein product: CASSETGRVNTEAFF.

This clonotype came up many times. The J gene is TRBJ1-5, the V gene TRBV6-1; D might be TRBD1 (6 bases). Germline loops: CDR1 MNHNS, CDR2 SASEGT. The length of the CDR3 is 14 residues. V was pared by 6 bases and J by 4 bases, with 13 bases between. The DNA of the CDR3 is TGTGCCAGCAGACCGACAGGTTGGAATCAGCCCCAGCATTTT. Its protein is CASRPTGWNQPQHF.